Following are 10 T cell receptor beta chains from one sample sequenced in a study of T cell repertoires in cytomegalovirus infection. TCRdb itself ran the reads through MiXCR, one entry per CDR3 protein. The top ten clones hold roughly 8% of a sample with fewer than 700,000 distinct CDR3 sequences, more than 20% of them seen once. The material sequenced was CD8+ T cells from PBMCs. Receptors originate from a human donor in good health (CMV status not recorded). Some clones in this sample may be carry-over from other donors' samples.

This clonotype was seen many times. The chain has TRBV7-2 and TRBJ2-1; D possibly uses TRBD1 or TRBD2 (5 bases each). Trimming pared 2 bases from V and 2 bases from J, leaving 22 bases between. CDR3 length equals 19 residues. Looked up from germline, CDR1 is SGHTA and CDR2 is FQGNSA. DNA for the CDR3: TGTGCCAGCAGCTTACCCGAGGGGTCAGGGAGTATAACCTACAATGAGCAGTTCTTC. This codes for CASSLPEGSGSITYNEQFF. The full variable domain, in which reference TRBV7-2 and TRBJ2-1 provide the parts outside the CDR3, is GAGVSQSPSNKVTEKGKDVELRCDPISGHTALYWYRQSLGQGLEFLIYFQGNSAPDKSGLPSDRFSAERTGGSVSTLTIQRTQQEDSAVYLCASSLPEGSGSITYNEQFFGPGTRLTVL.

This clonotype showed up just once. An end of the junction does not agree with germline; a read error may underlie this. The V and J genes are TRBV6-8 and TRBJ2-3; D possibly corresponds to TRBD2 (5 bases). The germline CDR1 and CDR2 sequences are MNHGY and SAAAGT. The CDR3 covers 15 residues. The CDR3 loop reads CACSLGSRGTDTQYF. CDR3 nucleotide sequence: TGTGCCTGCAGCCTGGGATCGCGGGGCACAGATACGCAGTATTTT.

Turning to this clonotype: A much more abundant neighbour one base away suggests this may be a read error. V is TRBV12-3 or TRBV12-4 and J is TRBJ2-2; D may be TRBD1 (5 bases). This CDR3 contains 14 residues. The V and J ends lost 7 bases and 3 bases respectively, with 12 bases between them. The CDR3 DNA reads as TGTGCCAGCACCCCAGGGTCGGACACCGGGGAGCTGTTTTTT. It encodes CASTPGSDTGELFF.

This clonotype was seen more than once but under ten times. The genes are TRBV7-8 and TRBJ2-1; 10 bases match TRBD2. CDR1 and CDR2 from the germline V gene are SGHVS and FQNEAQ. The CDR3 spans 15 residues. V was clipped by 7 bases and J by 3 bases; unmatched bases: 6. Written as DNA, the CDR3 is TGTGCCAGCATGCCTAGCGGGGGTCACTACAATGAGCAGTTCTTC. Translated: CASMPSGGHYNEQFF.

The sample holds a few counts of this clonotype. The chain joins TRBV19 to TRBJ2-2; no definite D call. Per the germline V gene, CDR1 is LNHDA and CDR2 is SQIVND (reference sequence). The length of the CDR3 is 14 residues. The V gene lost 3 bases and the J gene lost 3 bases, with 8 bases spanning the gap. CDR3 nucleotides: TGTGCCAGTAGTATGACGGAAGACACCGGGGAGCTGTTTTTT. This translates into CASSMTEDTGELFF. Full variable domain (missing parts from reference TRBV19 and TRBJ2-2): DGGITQSPKYLFRKEGQNVTLSCEQNLNHDAMYWYRQDPGQGLRLIYYSQIVNDFQKGDIAEGYSVSREKKESFPLTVTSAQKNPTAFYLCASSMTEDTGELFFGEGSRLTVL.

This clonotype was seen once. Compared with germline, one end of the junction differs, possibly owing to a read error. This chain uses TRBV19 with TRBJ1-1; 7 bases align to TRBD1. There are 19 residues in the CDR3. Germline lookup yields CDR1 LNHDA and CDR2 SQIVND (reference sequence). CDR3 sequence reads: CASSIVGENDRAMNTEAFF. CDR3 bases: TGTGCCAGTAGCATAGTTGGTGAGAATGACAGGGCGATGAACACTGAAGCTTTCTTT. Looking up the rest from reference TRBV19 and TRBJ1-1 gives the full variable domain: DGGITQSPKYLFRKEGQNVTLSCEQNLNHDAMYWYRQDPGQGLRLIYYSQIVNDFQKGDIAEGYSVSREKKESFPLTVTSAQKNPTAFYLCASSIVGENDRAMNTEAFFGQGTRLTVV.

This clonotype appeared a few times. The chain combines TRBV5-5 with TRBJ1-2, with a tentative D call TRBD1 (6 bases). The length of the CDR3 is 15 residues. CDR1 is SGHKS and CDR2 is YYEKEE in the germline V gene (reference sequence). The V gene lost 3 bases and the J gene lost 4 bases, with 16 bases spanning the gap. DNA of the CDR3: TGTGCCAGCAGCTCCAGGGGTCAGGGGCCCTATGGCTACACCTTC. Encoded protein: CASSSRGQGPYGYTF.

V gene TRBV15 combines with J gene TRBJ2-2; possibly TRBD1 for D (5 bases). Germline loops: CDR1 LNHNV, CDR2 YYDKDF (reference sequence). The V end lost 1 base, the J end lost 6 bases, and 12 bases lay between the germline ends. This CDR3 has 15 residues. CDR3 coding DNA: TGTGCCACCAGCAGAGCGGTTGGGGCCGCCGGGGAGCTGTTTTTT. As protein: CATSRAVGAAGELFF.

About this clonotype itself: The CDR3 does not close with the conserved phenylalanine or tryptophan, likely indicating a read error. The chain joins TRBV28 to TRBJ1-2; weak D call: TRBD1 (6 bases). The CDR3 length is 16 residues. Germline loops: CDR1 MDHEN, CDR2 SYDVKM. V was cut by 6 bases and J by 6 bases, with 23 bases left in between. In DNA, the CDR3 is TGTGCCAGCAGACCCTCGGGCAGGGGCCAGTACAATGGCTACACCCTC. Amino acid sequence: CASRPSGRGQYNGYTL.

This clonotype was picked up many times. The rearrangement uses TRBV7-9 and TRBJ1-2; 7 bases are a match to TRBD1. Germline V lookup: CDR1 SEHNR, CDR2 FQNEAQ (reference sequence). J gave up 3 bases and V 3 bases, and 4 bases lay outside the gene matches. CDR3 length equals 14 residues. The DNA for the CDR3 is TGTGCCAGCAGCTTGGGACAGATTTACTATGGCTACACCTTC. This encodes CASSLGQIYYGYTF.